Shown below are 11 T cell receptor beta chains from a single sample sequenced in a study of T cell responses to AZD1222 COVID-19 vaccine (dated by TCRdb to 2020 to 2023). The method behind the library was the immunoSEQ multiplex PCR assay. The table comes from immuneACCESS by way of TCRdb, which keeps in-frame sequences with V and J called. Part of the clones is missing from these tables; in studies checked, under half for an unresolved V gene and the rest for unknown reasons. Across this sample there are 130,000 or so clones, with 85% to 90% seen only once. Roughly 12% of the sample belongs to the ten largest clones. What this sample's time point label stands for: baseline before first vaccination. The source material was peripheral blood, sampled on day 0 of AZD1222 vaccination. Receptor source: an adult in good health.

This clone was picked up a small number of times. The CDR3 reads CSASSLADYNEQFF. CDR3 bases: TGCAGTGCTAGTTCTCTAGCGGACTACAATGAGCAGTTCTTC. The rearrangement joins TRBV20-1 to TRBJ2-1; TRBD2 agrees at 7 bases. The CDR3 length is 14 residues. Trimming cost V 3 bases and J 3 bases; bases outside gene matches: 5. The germline V gene has CDR1 DFQATT and CDR2 SNEGSKA (reference sequence).

V is TRBV3-1 (or the pseudogene TRBV3-2) and J is TRBJ1-4; 8 bases are shared with TRBD1. The CDR3 is 14 amino acids. The V gene's germline CDR1 is LGHDT and CDR2 YNNKEL (reference sequence). The ends lost 2 bases at V and 6 bases at J; junction bases unmatched: 2. In DNA, the CDR3 is TGTGCCAGCAGCCAACAGGGGGCAGATGAAAAACTGTTTTTT. It is translated as CASSQQGADEKLFF.

The gene calls are TRBV6-5 and TRBJ2-3; perhaps TRBD2 as D (5 bases). The CDR3 length is 12 residues. V shed 6 bases and J shed 6 bases, with 10 bases lying between them. Germline values: CDR1 MNHEY, CDR2 SVGAGI. The CDR3 DNA follows: TGTGCCAGCAGCCTTAGAGGGGATACGCAGTATTTT. This gives the protein CASSLRGDTQYF.

The rearrangement links TRBV4-1 to TRBJ2-7; possibly TRBD2 for D (6 bases). V was shortened by 0 bases and J by 2 bases, with 17 bases between the two germline ends. Germline V CDR1 and CDR2: MGHRA, YSYEKL. This CDR3 is 17 amino acids long. In DNA, the CDR3 is TGCGCCAGCAGCCAAGATATTCGCACTAGCCACACCTACGAGCAGTACTTC. The encoded protein is CASSQDIRTSHTYEQYF.

The gene calls are TRBV18 and TRBJ2-3; D uncertain. Germline loops: CDR1 KGHSH, CDR2 LQKENI. The CDR3 totals 12 residues. V was clipped by 2 bases and J by 2 bases, with 2 bases between them. Here the CDR3 DNA reads TGTGCCAGCTCACCAACCACAGATACGCAGTATTTT. It encodes CASSPTTDTQYF.

This clone has only one observation. The CDR3 DNA reads TGTGCCAGCTCGGAAGGCCGTGATTACGAGCAGTACTTC. Translating it yields CASSEGRDYEQYF. The chain uses TRBV18 and TRBJ2-7; D gene ambiguous. V lost 6 bases, J lost 4 bases, and 13 bases lay in between. The germline gives CDR1 KGHSH, CDR2 LQKENI. The CDR3 runs to 13 residues.

The chain links TRBV7-9 to TRBJ1-1, with a tentative D call TRBD1 (6 bases). The V gene's germline CDR1 is SEHNR and CDR2 FQNEAQ (reference sequence). CDR3 size: 15 residues. V lost 5 bases, J lost 1 base, and 14 bases lay in between. The CDR3: CASSRVMGANTEAFF. For the CDR3, the DNA is TGTGCCAGCAGCCGGGTTATGGGGGCGAACACTGAAGCTTTCTTT.

This sequence joins TRBV29-1 and TRBJ1-5; 10 bases are shared with TRBD1. Germline CDR1 is SQVTM and CDR2 is ANQGSEA. V shed 5 bases, J shed 7 bases, and the junction held 8 bases outside the gene matches. The CDR3 sequence is 14 residues long. CDR3 nucleotides: TGCAGCGTTTCTCTGACAGGGGGCCAGCAGCCCCAGCATTTT. It is translated as CSVSLTGGQQPQHF.

The V call is TRBV4-3, the J call TRBJ2-3, with 9 bases that match TRBD1. The germline V gene has CDR1 LGHNA and CDR2 YSLEER. The CDR3 consists of 15 residues. V was clipped by 3 bases and J by 2 bases; unmatched bases: 3. In DNA, the CDR3 is TGCGCCAGCAGCCAGGGACAGGGAAACACAGATACGCAGTATTTT. As protein: CASSQGQGNTDTQYF.

The chain recombines TRBV9 with TRBJ1-5; D might be TRBD1 (6 bases). Looked up from germline, CDR1 is SGDLS and CDR2 is YYNGEE. V lost 5 bases and J 4 bases, leaving 10 bases between the germline ends. This CDR3 is 13 amino acids long. CDR3 sequence: CASSRTVNQPQHF. The CDR3 region has the DNA TGTGCCAGCAGTCGGACAGTTAATCAGCCCCAGCATTTT.

This clone was detected once. The chain uses TRBV7-8 and TRBJ1-2; no reliable D call. V shed 2 bases and J shed 0 bases, with 7 bases lying between them. The CDR3 covers 14 residues. CDR1 and CDR2 (germline): SGHVS, FQNEAQ. In nucleotides, the CDR3 is TGTGCCAGCAGCTTAATGTTAACTAACTATGGCTACACCTTC. Protein: CASSLMLTNYGYTF.